This TCR beta chain came from a study of T cell responses to AZD1222 COVID-19 vaccine. Profiling relied on immunoSEQ multiplex PCR, and the TCRdb table lists in-frame clones only, not all of them. The data show 150,000 to 200,000 clones, 88% seen once. Trimming removed 4 bases from V and 1 base from J, with 21 bases in between. The germline CDR1 and CDR2 sequences are SGHAT and FQNNGV. The CDR3 spans 18 residues. Sequenced here: peripheral blood, sampled 28 days after the second AZD1222 dose. This receptor was taken from an adult who received the AZD1222 COVID-19 vaccine. The rearrangement links TRBV11-2 to TRBJ2-3, with D possibly TRBD2 on 6 matching bases. As DNA, the CDR3 is TGTGCCAGCAGCTCCCCCATGATGCTAGCGACTCGCACAGATACGCAGTATTTT. Translating it yields CASSSPMMLATRTDTQYF.